This TCR beta chain was sequenced in a study of T cell responses to AZD1222 COVID-19 vaccine (dated by TCRdb to about 2021). Context from the whole study: AZD1222 recipients with second doses at about 4 weeks or about 12 weeks were pooled, because spike-specific TCR depth and breadth did not differ between schedules. TCR sequencing covered roughly 230 trial participants: 207 given two doses of AZD1222 and about 26 given two doses of MenACWY control vaccine. Enrollment into the trials was organized by age into subgroups of 18-55, 56-69 and 70-plus years, and those subgroups contained roughly 150, 30 and 60 TCR-sequenced participants, respectively. The full study reports these points: The whole spike protein was spanned by vaccine-associated CD4 TCRs, and dominant responses were seen in regions 160-218 and 743-854. After two AZD1222 doses, both the breadth and the depth of spike-specific TCRs were significantly higher than at day 0 and than in MenACWY recipients. Most participants were white British and females outnumbered males, and the authors suggested that clonal diversity may have been underestimated. In the small 56-69-year group, the increase in depth fell short of significance, most likely because of low power. No day 14 peak-response samples were available, so repertoires were characterized only after the peak T cell response. Nearly half of unique spike-specific TCRs reportedly recognized epitopes outside regions mutated in the B.1.351 and B.1.1.7 variants. Conclusions about previously exposed vaccinees are limited because only five or six AZD1222 recipients were SARS-CoV-2 seropositive at baseline.

This specimen's time point label, interpreted: baseline before first vaccination. Vaccinee samples came from UK trials COV001 and COV002, including a single-blind randomized controlled phase 2/3 trial of AZD1222 (ChAdOx1 nCoV-19) in healthy adults. For TCRbeta chain sequencing, PBMC samples were collected from trial participants at day 0 and at day 28 after the second dose. The CDR3 regions of human TCRbeta chains were analyzed by immunosequencing. From the authors' description of their analysis: TCRs in the repertoires were matched against a reference library of SARS-CoV-2-specific TCRs that had been generated with the MIRA antigen-specificity platform. Breadth was defined as the fraction of unique TCRs that were SARS-CoV-2-associated. Depth was defined as the fraction of total T cells that were SARS-CoV-2-associated. Using the MIRA data, every spike-specific TCR was mapped to the spike region that the TCR reacted to and assigned to either a CD4 or a CD8 class. Log10-transformed breadth and depth values were compared by one-way ANOVA with Sidak's multiple comparisons tests. The clones in this table, taken by TCRdb from immuneACCESS, are in-frame only. Not every clone is retained; where verified, under half of the shortfall comes from an unresolved V gene, and the cause of the rest is unknown. V, J and clone size are taken as reported in that table, and D and trimming were inferred from the DNA itself. This sample comprises some 140,000 clones, about 85% of them detected only once. The ten most abundant clones make up around 3% of the sample.

For this clone: There is no known antigen for this receptor. The sample holds no much larger clone one base away, and base qualities are not on file.

The sequencing here drew on peripheral blood, taken on day 0 of AZD1222 vaccination. This clonotype was obtained from an adult in good health.

The CDR3 has the sequence CASSSGLAGQETQYF. The nucleotide sequence reads as follows: TGTGCCAGCAGCTCGGGACTAGCGGGACAAGAGACCCAGTACTTC. The rearranged segments are TRBV7-2 and TRBJ2-5; the central 13 bases match TRBD2. CDR3 length: 15 amino acids, cysteine to phenylalanine. CDR3 DNA only is kept here, 45 bases in frame from base 1. For this chain, trimming is 4 bases at the V end and 2 bases at the J end, and the number of junction bases without a gene match is 1. For CDR1 and CDR2, the germline V gene lists SGHTA and FQGNSA.